These T cell receptor beta chains were read from a single sample in a study of T cell changes during pregnancy in multiple sclerosis. The assay was immunoSEQ multiplex PCR, and TCRdb's table has in-frame clones only and misses some. The table shows roughly 40,000 clones, with more than 85% occurring only once. The sample was CD4+ T cells from peripheral blood mononuclear cells, taken after pregnancy. These receptors were obtained from a female donor in good health, enrolled as a control in a pregnancy study. Each CDR3 is given with its conserved first and last residue. Each record gives: D gene, V gene, clone size, J gene, CDR3 DNA, CDR3 protein. A D gene is named only where the DNA matches it firmly. Clone size is given for some rows only: seen once, a few or many times, or a class if the clone is expanded.

d_gene: .; v_gene: TRBV28; abundance: once; j_gene: TRBJ1-2; CDR3nt: TGTGCCAGCAGTTTCCAGTACGATGGCTACACCTTC; CDR3aa: CASSFQYDGYTF
d_gene: TRBD2; v_gene: TRBV12-5; abundance: .; j_gene: TRBJ2-1; CDR3nt: TGTGCTAGTGGTATAGCGGGAGGGAATGAGCAGTTCTTC; CDR3aa: CASGIAGGNEQFF
d_gene: TRBD2; v_gene: TRBV5-1; abundance: .; j_gene: TRBJ2-5; CDR3nt: TGCGCCAGCAGCCTAACCCCGAAACTAGCGGGGCAAGAGACCCAGTACTTC; CDR3aa: CASSLTPKLAGQETQYF
d_gene: .; v_gene: TRBV5-1; abundance: .; j_gene: TRBJ2-2; CDR3nt: TGCGCCAGCAGCAGAGGGGGAAGACAGGTCTGGGGTTATACCGGGGAGCTGTTTTTT; CDR3aa: CASSRGGRQVWGYTGELFF
d_gene: TRBD1; v_gene: TRBV7-8; abundance: .; j_gene: TRBJ1-1; CDR3nt: TGTGCCAGCAGCTTTAGACAGGGGTGGACTGAAGCTTTCTTT; CDR3aa: CASSFRQGWTEAFF
d_gene: TRBD1; v_gene: TRBV11-2; abundance: .; j_gene: TRBJ2-1; CDR3nt: TGTGCCAGCAGCACCACTTTCCCGAGGGGGCCTAGCTCCTACAATGAGCAGTTCTTC; CDR3aa: CASSTTFPRGPSSYNEQFF
d_gene: TRBD2; v_gene: TRBV5-4; abundance: .; j_gene: TRBJ2-2; CDR3nt: TGTGCCAGCAGCCTCAGGACTAGCGGGAACACCGGGGAGCTGTTTTTT; CDR3aa: CASSLRTSGNTGELFF
d_gene: .; v_gene: TRBV11-2; abundance: .; j_gene: TRBJ2-2; CDR3nt: TGTGCCAGCAGCTTACTTAACACCGGGGAGCTGTTTTTT; CDR3aa: CASSLLNTGELFF
d_gene: TRBD2; v_gene: TRBV5-6; abundance: .; j_gene: TRBJ2-7; CDR3nt: TGTGCCAGCAGCTTGCAGGGACTATACGAGCAGTACTTC; CDR3aa: CASSLQGLYEQYF
d_gene: TRBD1; v_gene: TRBV28; abundance: once; j_gene: TRBJ1-2; CDR3nt: TGTGCCAGCAGGCGGGACAGGGGAAACTATGGCTACACCTTC; CDR3aa: CASRRDRGNYGYTF
d_gene: TRBD1; v_gene: TRBV5-6; abundance: .; j_gene: TRBJ2-5; CDR3nt: TGTGCCAGCAGCCAATATCCCGTGGGACAGGGGAAGGGAGAGACCCAGTACTTC; CDR3aa: CASSQYPVGQGKGETQYF
d_gene: TRBD2; v_gene: TRBV7-2; abundance: few; j_gene: TRBJ2-1; CDR3nt: TGTGCCAGCAGCTTAGAGGCTAGCGGGGGAGAGCAGTTCTTC; CDR3aa: CASSLEASGGEQFF
d_gene: TRBD1; v_gene: TRBV28; abundance: .; j_gene: TRBJ1-4; CDR3nt: TGTGCCAGCAGTTCTCGGACAGGGCGTATAGCCGAAAAACTGTTTTTT; CDR3aa: CASSSRTGRIAEKLFF
d_gene: .; v_gene: TRBV7-9; abundance: .; j_gene: TRBJ1-1; CDR3nt: TGTGCCAGCAGTTTGATAGGGGTTCAAGCTTTCTTT; CDR3aa: CASSLIGVQAFF
d_gene: .; v_gene: TRBV5-4; abundance: .; j_gene: TRBJ1-2; CDR3nt: TGTGCCAGCAGCCCGGACAGCAACTATGGCTACACCTTC; CDR3aa: CASSPDSNYGYTF
d_gene: .; v_gene: TRBV19; abundance: .; j_gene: TRBJ2-5; CDR3nt: TGTGCCAGTAGTCCTCGGGGGGCGGGTGGAGAGACCCAGTACTTC; CDR3aa: CASSPRGAGGETQYF
d_gene: TRBD2; v_gene: TRBV27; abundance: .; j_gene: TRBJ2-5; CDR3nt: TGTGCCAGCAGTTTATCTCCACTAGCGCGCCAAGAGACCCAGTACTTC; CDR3aa: CASSLSPLARQETQYF
d_gene: TRBD2; v_gene: TRBV6-1; abundance: once; j_gene: TRBJ2-1; CDR3nt: TGTGCCAGCAGTGAAGCCTTGAGCGGGAGGGCTAAGAATGAGCAGTTCTTC; CDR3aa: CASSEALSGRAKNEQFF
d_gene: TRBD1; v_gene: TRBV28; abundance: .; j_gene: TRBJ2-7; CDR3nt: TGTGCCAGCAGTTTTTACAGGGGCTACGAGCAGTACTTC; CDR3aa: CASSFYRGYEQYF
d_gene: .; v_gene: TRBV13; abundance: .; j_gene: TRBJ2-1; CDR3nt: TGTGCCAGCAGCTTAGTGCGCCTAGCAGACAATGAGCAGTTCTTC; CDR3aa: CASSLVRLADNEQFF
d_gene: TRBD2; v_gene: TRBV6-1; abundance: .; j_gene: TRBJ2-1; CDR3nt: TGTGCCAGCAGTGAAGCCGTCCTAGCGGTCCGCTACAATGAGCAGTTCTTC; CDR3aa: CASSEAVLAVRYNEQFF
d_gene: .; v_gene: TRBV19; abundance: .; j_gene: TRBJ1-5; CDR3nt: TGTGCCAGTAGTATGGGGGCAATGACGGTTAGCAATCAGCCCCAGCATTTT; CDR3aa: CASSMGAMTVSNQPQHF
d_gene: .; v_gene: TRBV5-6; abundance: .; j_gene: TRBJ2-5; CDR3nt: TGTGCCAGCAGCTTATTTGGAGGACAGAGTACAGAGACCCAGTACTTC; CDR3aa: CASSLFGGQSTETQYF
d_gene: TRBD1; v_gene: TRBV11-2; abundance: .; j_gene: TRBJ1-4; CDR3nt: TGTGCCAGCAGCTTAGGCTCTTTTGTGGGACAGGATAATGAAAAACTGTTTTTT; CDR3aa: CASSLGSFVGQDNEKLFF
d_gene: .; v_gene: TRBV19; abundance: .; j_gene: TRBJ2-2; CDR3nt: TGTGCCAGTAGTATATCGGCAGGCGCGAACACCGGGGAGCTGTTTTTT; CDR3aa: CASSISAGANTGELFF
d_gene: .; v_gene: TRBV7-9; abundance: .; j_gene: TRBJ1-4; CDR3nt: TGTGCCAGCAGCTTATTAGCTGCAACTAATGAAAAACTGTTTTTT; CDR3aa: CASSLLAATNEKLFF